A selection of T cell receptor beta chains follows, all from one sample in a study of blood T cell repertoires in COVID-19. Only in-frame clones appear in the TCRdb table, and some are missing; sequencing was by immunoSEQ multiplex PCR. The data show 40,000 to 50,000 clones, 80% to 90% seen once. The sample taken for sequencing was peripheral blood. Receptors originate from a human donor in a cohort sampled during active COVID-19. Both conserved end residues are part of each CDR3. The D gene is left open where the match is weak. Expanded clones are given a class, and other clones once, few, many or no size at all.

v_gene: TRBV18
j_gene: TRBJ1-6
abundance: -
len: 15
d_gene: TRBD1
CDR3nt: TGTGCCAGCTCACCAGCGGGACAGGGGAATTCACCCCTCCACTTT
CDR3aa: CASSPAGQGNSPLHF

v_gene: TRBV14
j_gene: TRBJ1-5
abundance: -
len: 12
d_gene: -
CDR3nt: TGTGCCAGCAGCCAAGGCGGCGGGCCCCAGCATTTT
CDR3aa: CASSQGGGPQHF

v_gene: TRBV15
j_gene: TRBJ1-4
abundance: -
len: 13
d_gene: -
CDR3nt: TGTGCCACCAGCAGAGGGCAGGGGGAAAAACTGTTTTTT
CDR3aa: CATSRGQGEKLFF

v_gene: TRBV9
j_gene: TRBJ2-5
abundance: -
len: 14
d_gene: -
CDR3nt: TGTGCCAGCAGCCCCACCGGGAACCAAGAGACCCAGTACTTC
CDR3aa: CASSPTGNQETQYF

v_gene: TRBV4-3
j_gene: TRBJ2-3
abundance: -
len: 15
d_gene: -
CDR3nt: TGCGCCAGCAGCCAGTGGGGCGATAGCACAGATACGCAGTATTTT
CDR3aa: CASSQWGDSTDTQYF

v_gene: TRBV7-2
j_gene: TRBJ1-1
abundance: -
len: 13
d_gene: TRBD1
CDR3nt: TGTGCCAGCAGCGCCGACAGGGCGACTGAAGCTTTCTTT
CDR3aa: CASSADRATEAFF

v_gene: TRBV6-6
j_gene: TRBJ1-1
abundance: once
len: 12
d_gene: TRBD1
CDR3nt: TGTGCCAGCAGTCACAGGGGACCTGAAGCTTTCTTT
CDR3aa: CASSHRGPEAFF

v_gene: TRBV6-5
j_gene: TRBJ1-2
abundance: -
len: 14
d_gene: -
CDR3nt: TGTGCCAGCTCATACTCAGGCTCTATGGCTACACGCACCTTC
CDR3aa: CASSYSGSMATRTF

v_gene: TRBV18
j_gene: TRBJ1-1
abundance: -
len: 14
d_gene: -
CDR3nt: TGTGCCAGCTCACCCAGGGTGGCAGACACTGAAGCTTTCTTT
CDR3aa: CASSPRVADTEAFF

v_gene: TRBV15
j_gene: TRBJ1-2
abundance: -
len: 15
d_gene: -
CDR3nt: TGTGCCACCAGCAGCAGAGAGGGTGTCAACTATGGCTACACCTTC
CDR3aa: CATSSREGVNYGYTF

v_gene: TRBV10-3
j_gene: TRBJ1-5
abundance: -
len: 15
d_gene: TRBD1
CDR3nt: TGTGCCATCAGTGAGTCGACACAGGGGAATCAGCCCCAGCATTTT
CDR3aa: CAISESTQGNQPQHF

v_gene: TRBV2
j_gene: TRBJ2-5
abundance: -
len: 14
d_gene: TRBD2
CDR3nt: TGTGCGAGTTCAGCGGGGGAGGTCGAGAAGACCCAGTACTTC
CDR3aa: CASSAGEVEKTQYF

v_gene: TRBV13
j_gene: TRBJ2-5
abundance: -
len: 18
d_gene: TRBD2
CDR3nt: TGTGCCAGCAGCCCCTTCCCGGGACTAGCGGGAGGGGGAGAGACCCAGTACTTC
CDR3aa: CASSPFPGLAGGGETQYF

v_gene: TRBV4-2
j_gene: TRBJ2-2
abundance: -
len: 19
d_gene: TRBD2
CDR3nt: TGTGCCAGCAGCGACGTATGGGGACTAGCGGGGGGCAGTGGCGGGGAGCTGTTTTTT
CDR3aa: CASSDVWGLAGGSGGELFF

v_gene: TRBV7-9
j_gene: TRBJ1-2
abundance: -
len: 15
d_gene: -
CDR3nt: TGTGCCAGCAGCCCCTCATGGGCCGACGACTATGGCTACACCTTC
CDR3aa: CASSPSWADDYGYTF

v_gene: TRBV5-1
j_gene: TRBJ1-4
abundance: -
len: 15
d_gene: -
CDR3nt: TGCGCCAGCCGCAGCGTGGAGACGGCTAATGAAAAACTGTTTTTT
CDR3aa: CASRSVETANEKLFF

v_gene: TRBV7-2
j_gene: TRBJ2-1
abundance: -
len: 14
d_gene: -
CDR3nt: TGTGCCAGCAGCTTGGATAACAGGGTCAATGAGCAGTTCTTC
CDR3aa: CASSLDNRVNEQFF

v_gene: TRBV20-1
j_gene: TRBJ2-3
abundance: -
len: 9
d_gene: -
CDR3nt: TGCAGTGCCGGGGATACGCAGTATTTT
CDR3aa: CSAGDTQYF

v_gene: TRBV6-2/TRBV6-3
j_gene: TRBJ1-6
abundance: -
len: 15
d_gene: -
CDR3nt: TGTGCCAGCAGTTCGGGAGGTACAGGCAATTCACCCCTCCACTTT
CDR3aa: CASSSGGTGNSPLHF

v_gene: TRBV4-1
j_gene: TRBJ1-6
abundance: -
len: 12
d_gene: -
CDR3nt: TGCGCCAGCAGCCAAGAAGCGGGACCCCTCCACTTT
CDR3aa: CASSQEAGPLHF

v_gene: TRBV18
j_gene: TRBJ1-1
abundance: -
len: 12
d_gene: -
CDR3nt: TGTGCCAGCTCACCATCATCCACTGAAGCTTTCTTT
CDR3aa: CASSPSSTEAFF

v_gene: TRBV7-2
j_gene: TRBJ2-2
abundance: -
len: 14
d_gene: -
CDR3nt: TGTGCCAGCAGCCCTGGAGGGGACGGCGGGGAGCTGTTTTTT
CDR3aa: CASSPGGDGGELFF

v_gene: TRBV5-1
j_gene: TRBJ2-7
abundance: -
len: 14
d_gene: TRBD1
CDR3nt: TGCGCCAGCAGCTTACGTGACAGGGGTTCCGAGCAGTACTTC
CDR3aa: CASSLRDRGSEQYF

v_gene: TRBV15
j_gene: TRBJ2-3
abundance: -
len: 16
d_gene: -
CDR3nt: TGTGCCACCAGCAGTGGTTTCCCTACTAGCACAGATACGCAGTATTTT
CDR3aa: CATSSGFPTSTDTQYF

v_gene: TRBV7-6
j_gene: TRBJ1-1
abundance: once
len: 17
d_gene: -
CDR3nt: TGTGCCAGCAGCTTAGGTGACAGCGACACCTTGGGCACTGAAGCTTTCTTT
CDR3aa: CASSLGDSDTLGTEAFF

v_gene: TRBV6-8
j_gene: TRBJ1-2
abundance: once
len: 15
d_gene: -
CDR3nt: TGTGCCAGCAGGCCCCACAGGAGATATAACTATGGCTACACCTTC
CDR3aa: CASRPHRRYNYGYTF

v_gene: TRBV5-1
j_gene: TRBJ2-7
abundance: once
len: 13
d_gene: TRBD2
CDR3nt: TGCGCCAGCAGCTTGGTCCCGGGGGGCGAGCAGTACTTC
CDR3aa: CASSLVPGGEQYF

v_gene: TRBV18
j_gene: TRBJ2-5
abundance: few
len: 13
d_gene: -
CDR3nt: TGTGCCAGCTCACGGCAGGGGGGAGAGACCCAGTACTTC
CDR3aa: CASSRQGGETQYF

v_gene: TRBV29-1
j_gene: TRBJ2-1
abundance: -
len: 15
d_gene: TRBD2
CDR3nt: TGCAGCGCCACTAGCGGGAGTACCTCCTACAATGAGCAGTTCTTC
CDR3aa: CSATSGSTSYNEQFF

v_gene: TRBV2
j_gene: TRBJ2-2
abundance: -
len: 14
d_gene: TRBD1
CDR3nt: TGTGCCAGCAATACTGACAGGGCTACCGGGGAGCTGTTTTTT
CDR3aa: CASNTDRATGELFF